These 5 T cell receptor beta chains came from one sample sequenced in a study of shared clonotypes between healthy human individuals. The repertoire was sequenced with immunoSEQ multiplex PCR; TCRdb's copy has only in-frame clones and lacks some. The table shows some 1.5 million clones, with 95% to 99% occurring only once. The sequenced sample consisted of naive CD4+ T cells sorted from blood. Indicated subset: CD45RA+ positively selected. Receptors originate from a man aged 25-45 years in good health.

The chain's CDR3 is CATSRESNGGSYEQYF. The CDR3 nucleotides read TGTGCCACCAGCAGAGAATCGAATGGAGGCTCCTACGAGCAGTACTTC. The chain is built from TRBV15 and TRBJ2-7; TRBD2 is a possible D gene (5 bases). The germline V and J ends were trimmed by 0 bases and 0 bases, with 12 bases remaining between them. The CDR3 runs 16 residues. Per the germline V gene, CDR1 is LNHNV and CDR2 is YYDKDF (reference sequence).

This clone was seen a handful of times. The sample contains more than one DNA sequence encoding this CDR3. The CDR3 protein is CASSLGTSGGETQYF. For the CDR3, the DNA is TGCGCCAGCAGCTTGGGGACTAGCGGGGGAGAGACCCAGTACTTC. This chain links TRBV5-1 with TRBJ2-5; 13 nucleotides align to TRBD2. The CDR3 totals 15 residues. The germline V gene encodes CDR1 SGHRS and CDR2 YFSETQ. The V gene end was trimmed by 0 bases and the J gene end by 4 bases; junction bases not matched to a gene: 0.

The rearrangement links TRBV7-9 to TRBJ1-3, with D unresolved. The germline V gene encodes CDR1 SEHNR and CDR2 FQNEAQ (reference sequence). With 4 bases removed from V and 6 bases from J, the gap between germline ends came to 4 bases. The CDR3 spans 11 residues. CDR3 sequence (DNA): TGTGCCAGCAGCTCCTCAAACACCATATATTTT. Translation gives CASSSSNTIYF.

The V call is TRBV7-2, the J call TRBJ1-5; D remains unclear. Deletions cut 3 bases from V and 1 base from J, with 10 bases between. CDR1 SGHTA and CDR2 FQGNSA come from the germline V gene. The CDR3 has 15 residues. The CDR3 region has the DNA TGTGCCAGCAGCTTGGCGGGTCTCAGCAATCAGCCCCAGCATTTT. As protein: CASSLAGLSNQPQHF.

The chain joins TRBV4-1 to TRBJ2-5; 8 bases line up with TRBD2. Judging by the DNA end, TRBJ2-7 fits better; the J call may be wrong. The CDR3 runs to 17 residues. The germline gives CDR1 MGHRA, CDR2 YSYEKL. The CDR3 DNA sequence: TGCGCCAGCAGCCAAGAAAAGCGGGAGCCCCTATCGTACGAGCAGTACTTC. Translated: CASSQEKREPLSYEQYF.